A selection of T cell receptor beta chains follows, all from one sample in a study of blood T cell repertoires in COVID-19. TCRdb keeps only in-frame clones here, not all; method: immunoSEQ multiplex PCR. In the table there are roughly 250,000 clones, roughly 87% of which are singletons. Sequencing was carried out using PBMCs or T cells enriched from blood (not recorded which). The source of these receptors is a woman aged 30 to 39 with acute COVID-19. Each CDR3 is given with its conserved first and last residue. D genes are given only for firm matches. Not all rows give a size; the values are once, few, many and, for expanded clones, a class.

abundance | j_gene | v_gene | d_gene | CDR3aa | CDR3nt
- | TRBJ2-2 | TRBV14 | - | CASSQSTGGELFF | TGTGCCAGCAGCCAAAGTACCGGCGGGGAGCTGTTTTTT
- | TRBJ2-5 | TRBV11-2 | TRBD1 | CASSFQGRTGVQDAQYF | TGTGCCAGCAGCTTCCAAGGCAGGACAGGGGTCCAAGATGCCCAGTACTTC
- | TRBJ2-5 | TRBV7-8 | TRBD1 | CASSSGPASGGETQYF | TGTGCCAGCAGCTCGGGGCCGGCGTCAGGGGGAGAGACCCAGTACTTC
- | TRBJ2-1 | TRBV5-8 | TRBD1 | CASSLGQGTSYNEQFF | TGTGCCAGCAGCTTGGGACAGGGTACCTCCTACAATGAGCAGTTCTTC
- | TRBJ1-6 | TRBV27 | TRBD1 | CASSYRQGNSPLHF | TGTGCCAGCAGTTACCGACAGGGTAATTCACCCCTCCACTTT
- | TRBJ1-1 | TRBV19 | TRBD1 | CASSMDRTEAFF | TGTGCCAGTAGTATGGACAGGACTGAAGCTTTCTTT
- | TRBJ2-2 | TRBV12-3/TRBV12-4 | - | CASSHRDAGELFF | TGTGCCAGCAGCCACAGGGACGCCGGGGAGCTGTTTTTT
- | TRBJ1-6 | TRBV28 | - | CASELYRDSPLHF | TGTGCCAGCGAACTATACAGGGATTCACCCCTCCACTTT
- | TRBJ1-1 | TRBV28 | - | CASSIPRRGRNTEAFF | TGTGCCAGCAGCATACCTAGGCGGGGGCGCAACACTGAAGCTTTCTTT
- | TRBJ2-7 | TRBV28 | TRBD1 | CASRQGSYEQYF | TGTGCCAGCAGACAGGGGTCCTACGAGCAGTACTTC
- | TRBJ1-4 | TRBV5-1 | - | CASSIAGATNEKLFF | TGCGCCAGCAGCATTGCGGGCGCAACTAATGAAAAACTGTTTTTT
once | TRBJ2-5 | TRBV7-3 | TRBD2 | CASSLMGTSDETQYF | TGTGCCAGCAGCTTAATGGGGACTAGCGACGAGACCCAGTACTTC
- | TRBJ2-2 | TRBV14 | - | CASSQAGLTGELFF | TGTGCCAGCAGCCAAGCAGGGCTGACCGGGGAGCTGTTTTTT
- | TRBJ1-1 | TRBV2 | - | CASSGRDFMNTEAFF | TGTGCCAGCAGTGGCCGAGACTTCATGAACACTGAAGCTTTCTTT
- | TRBJ2-7 | TRBV7-9 | TRBD2 | CASSFGLAGEQYF | TGTGCCAGCAGCTTCGGACTAGCGGGCGAGCAGTACTTC
- | TRBJ1-2 | TRBV2 | TRBD1 | CASSSGGSYTF | TGTGCCAGCAGCTCAGGGGGAAGCTACACCTTC
- | TRBJ1-5 | TRBV24-1 | - | CATSERGHSSNQPQHF | TGTGCCACCAGTGAAAGGGGCCACTCGAGCAATCAGCCCCAGCATTTT
- | TRBJ2-5 | TRBV4-1 | - | CASSPTPADPAIGQYF | TGCGCCAGCAGCCCTACACCAGCGGACCCGGCCATCGGCCAGTACTTC
- | TRBJ1-4 | TRBV4-1 | TRBD1 | CASSQPGQGREKLFF | TGCGCCAGCAGCCAACCGGGACAGGGGAGAGAAAAACTGTTTTTT
few | TRBJ1-6 | TRBV4-3 | - | CASSQVWQYNSPLHF | TGCGCCAGCAGCCAAGTGTGGCAGTATAATTCACCCCTCCACTTT
few | TRBJ1-1 | TRBV11-2 | TRBD1 | CASSLRPPGQGRRLEAFF | TGTGCCAGCAGCTTAAGGCCCCCGGGACAGGGTCGGAGGCTTGAAGCTTTCTTT
- | TRBJ1-4 | TRBV4-1 | TRBD1 | CASSHPGQVNEKLFF | TGCGCCAGCAGCCACCCGGGACAGGTTAATGAAAAACTGTTTTTT
- | TRBJ2-3 | TRBV27 | - | CASSPLRQTTDTQYF | TGTGCCAGCAGTCCTTTGCGGCAGACCACAGATACGCAGTATTTT
- | TRBJ1-4 | TRBV6-1 | - | CASSEIGATNEKLFF | TGTGCCAGCAGTGAAATCGGGGCAACTAATGAAAAACTGTTTTTT
- | TRBJ1-6 | TRBV28 | - | CASSPQGPDNSPLHF | TGTGCCAGCAGCCCGCAGGGCCCTGATAATTCACCCCTCCACTTT
few | TRBJ2-1 | TRBV7-2 | TRBD2 | CASSPRGGRHNEQFF | TGTGCCAGCAGCCCCCGGGGCGGGAGGCACAATGAGCAGTTCTTC
- | TRBJ2-4 | TRBV29-1 | TRBD1 | CSVKQGLAKNIQYF | TGCAGCGTGAAACAGGGGCTAGCCAAAAACATTCAGTACTTC
- | TRBJ2-5 | TRBV5-1 | TRBD2 | CASSGGGAAGETQYF | TGCGCCAGCAGCGGCGGGGGGGCCGCTGGAGAGACCCAGTACTTC
- | TRBJ2-7 | TRBV5-1 | TRBD1 | CASSLERTGGYEQYF | TGCGCCAGCAGCTTGGAGCGGACAGGGGGCTACGAGCAGTACTTC
- | TRBJ2-7 | TRBV20-1 | TRBD2 | CSAGAGGGYEQYF | TGCAGTGCTGGTGCGGGGGGAGGGTACGAGCAGTACTTC
few | TRBJ2-3 | TRBV2 | TRBD2 | CASGLAGTDTQYF | TGTGCCAGCGGCCTAGCGGGCACAGATACGCAGTATTTT
- | TRBJ2-1 | TRBV7-9 | TRBD2 | CASSLGGGHYNEQFF | TGTGCCAGCAGCTTGGGCGGGGGGCACTACAATGAGCAGTTCTTC
- | TRBJ1-5 | TRBV19 | - | CASQDQGQPQHF | TGTGCCAGCCAGGATCAGGGGCAGCCCCAGCATTTT
- | TRBJ1-1 | TRBV12-3/TRBV12-4 | - | CASSRPSGVSFF | TGTGCCAGCAGTCGTCCGAGCGGGGTTTCCTTCTTT
- | TRBJ2-3 | TRBV7-2 | - | CASSLVGVSGITDTQYF | TGTGCCAGCAGCTTAGTGGGCGTCTCGGGGATTACAGATACGCAGTATTTT
- | TRBJ2-1 | TRBV4-1 | TRBD2 | CASSQGGGPYNEQFF | TGCGCCAGCAGCCAAGGCGGGGGACCCTACAATGAGCAGTTCTTC
- | TRBJ1-6 | TRBV5-4 | - | CASSLAGSSYNSPLHF | TGTGCCAGCAGCCTTGCAGGAAGCTCCTATAATTCACCCCTCCACTTT
once | TRBJ2-3 | TRBV7-9 | - | CASYVDFADTQYF | TGTGCCAGCTATGTGGACTTCGCAGATACGCAGTATTTT
- | TRBJ1-6 | TRBV2 | - | CASKGRGFLDNSPLHF | TGTGCCAGCAAGGGGCGGGGATTCCTCGATAATTCACCCCTCCACTTT
- | TRBJ1-5 | TRBV6-5 | - | CASTGWTNSNQPQHF | TGTGCCAGCACCGGGTGGACAAATAGCAATCAGCCCCAGCATTTT